Listed here is a single T cell receptor beta chain. Antigen unknown. This specimen belongs to a study of cytomegalovirus exposure and HLA in healthy donors. Primers for the PCR totalled 60 Vbeta and 13 Jbeta. Only in-frame clones appear in the TCRdb table, and some are missing; sequencing was by immunoSEQ multiplex PCR. This table holds around 150,000 clones, less than 10% found once. V dropped 6 bases and J dropped 4 bases, with 10 bases sitting between them. Germline CDR1 reads SNHLY; CDR2 reads FYNNEI. The CDR3 totals 12 residues. Findings and caveats of the study: Cytomegalovirus-associated TCR beta chains were listed, numbering 150 to 200. Being productive about 90% or about 30% of the time was typical of most TCR beta V segments in an earlier analysis.

This clonotype was obtained from a male donor in good health and CMV-seronegative. The V gene is TRBV2, the J gene TRBJ2-7, with D possibly being TRBD1 (6 bases). Sequences were obtained from PBMCs. The CDR3 sequence is CASRRQAYEQYF. The CDR3 DNA sequence: TGTGCCAGCAGGAGACAGGCTTACGAGCAGTACTTC.